The 30 T cell receptor beta chains below come from one sample, sequenced in a study of CXCR3-negative and CXCR3-positive naive CD8 T cells. Via 5' RACE with UMI labels, TRB cDNA libraries were prepared. Each CDR3 protein gets one entry in TCRdb, which reprocessed the 5' RACE reads and gives no DNA. The sample totals approximately 100,000 distinct CDR3 sequences. The sequencing input was naive CXCR3- CD8+ T cells from blood. Subset defined: CD45RO-CCR7+CD27+CD95- naive CD8+ T cells lacking CXCR3 (TNR3-). These receptors all come from a human donor in good health. Some clones in this sample may be carry-over from other donors' samples.

The chain employs TRBV11-1 and TRBJ2-7; there is no DNA to check the TCRdb D call of TRBD2. CDR1 is SGHAT and CDR2 is FQDESV in the germline V gene (reference sequence). CDR3 length equals 16 residues. CDR3 residues: CASSSRASGRQYEQYF. Complete variable domain (other parts from reference TRBV11-1 and TRBJ2-7): EAEVAQSPRYKITEKSQAVAFWCDPISGHATLYWYRQILGQGPELLVQFQDESVVDDSQLPKDRFSAERLKGVDSTLKIQPAELGDSAMYLCASSSRASGRQYEQYFGPGTRLTVT.

The chain links TRBV20-1 to TRBJ2-7; no DNA is available, so the TRBD2 call from TCRdb remains unchecked. Germline CDR1 DFQATT, CDR2 SNEGSKA (reference sequence). This CDR3 region has 14 residues. This CDR3 reads CSARGLAGGYEQYF.

V gene TRBV4-1 combines with J gene TRBJ2-7. Germline loops: CDR1 MGHRA, CDR2 YSYEKL. The length of the CDR3 is 15 residues. CDR3 loop: CASSQVLGGNYEQYF.

The rearrangement uses TRBV4-1 and TRBJ2-7; TCRdb designates TRBD2, a call that cannot be tested without DNA. There are 15 residues in the CDR3. In germline, CDR1 is MGHRA, CDR2 YSYEKL. The CDR3 sequence: CASSIVAGVTDEQYF.

This chain connects TRBV5-1 to TRBJ2-3. The CDR3 runs to 12 residues. The germline V gene encodes CDR1 SGHRS and CDR2 YFSETQ. The CDR3 is CASSFEGDTQYF. Full variable domain (missing parts from reference TRBV5-1 and TRBJ2-3): KAGVTQTPRYLIKTRGQQVTLSCSPISGHRSVSWYQQTPGQGLQFLFEYFSETQRNKGNFPGRFSGRQFSNSRSEMNVSTLELGDSALYLCASSFEGDTQYFGPGTRLTVL.

The rearrangement links TRBV12-3 or TRBV12-4 to TRBJ2-7. CDR3 length: 15 residues. The chain's CDR3 is CASSLALDSSYEQYF.

The V gene is TRBV20-1, the J gene TRBJ1-4; TCRdb indicates TRBD1, and absent DNA this call remains unverified. CDR1 is DFQATT and CDR2 is SNEGSKA in the germline V gene (reference sequence). The CDR3 sequence is 14 residues long. CDR3 region: CSAPPRDIEEKLFF.

This sequence joins TRBV4-1 and TRBJ1-1; the TCRdb call, TRBD1, lacks DNA for checking. This CDR3 is 15 amino acids long. The germline gives CDR1 MGHRA, CDR2 YSYEKL. CDR3 sequence: CASSQSWAANTEAFF.

CDR3 sequence: CASSPRTAVETQYF. V and J are TRBV12-3 or TRBV12-4 and TRBJ2-5; TCRdb returns TRBD1, unconfirmable since there is no DNA. The CDR3 length is 14 residues.

This chain's CDR3 is CASSQDPDSSGANVLTF. The chain employs TRBV4-3 and TRBJ2-6. Germline V gives CDR1 LGHNA, CDR2 YSLEER. This CDR3 has 17 residues.

The chain is built from TRBV6-2 or TRBV6-3 and TRBJ2-1; TCRdb's assignment of TRBD1 cannot be checked, as there is no DNA. Germline loops: CDR1 MNHEY, CDR2 SVGEGT. CDR3 length: 13 residues. The CDR3 loop is CASSYEGDNEQFF.

This chain joins TRBV19 and TRBJ2-5; the TCRdb D gene call, TRBD2, has no DNA to confirm it. This CDR3 region has 14 residues. Germline values: CDR1 LNHDA, CDR2 SQIVND (reference sequence). The CDR3 reads CASTGLADQETQYF.

The chain joins TRBV7-9 to TRBJ2-2. Per germline, CDR1 SEHNR and CDR2 FQNEAQ (reference sequence). This CDR3 spans 13 amino acids. The CDR3 region is CASSPEEDGELFF.

The chain recombines TRBV14 with TRBJ1-2; the TCRdb D gene call, TRBD1, has no DNA to confirm it. The germline gives CDR1 SGHDN, CDR2 FVKESK. The CDR3 is made up of 15 amino acids. This CDR3 is CASSLYRGSNYGYTF. The entire variable domain, with the rest obtained from reference TRBV14 and TRBJ1-2, is as follows: EAGVTQFPSHSVIEKGQTVTLRCDPISGHDNLYWYRRVMGKEIKFLLHFVKESKQDESGMPNNRFLAERTGGTYSTLKVQPAELEDSGVYFCASSLYRGSNYGYTFGSGTRLTVV.

The V gene is TRBV6-6, the J gene TRBJ2-1. Germline-derived CDR1 and CDR2 are MNHNY and SVGAGI (reference sequence). CDR3 length: 12 amino acids. The CDR3 sequence is CATSDLINEQFF.

This chain uses TRBV29-1 with TRBJ2-1. The germline CDR1 and CDR2 sequences are SQVTM and ANQGSEA. The CDR3 spans 11 residues. The CDR3 loop reads CSVVTYNEQFF.

The J gene is TRBJ2-1, the V gene TRBV5-6; absent DNA, TCRdb's TRBD1 call cannot be checked. The CDR3 consists of 12 residues. In germline, CDR1 is SGHDT, CDR2 YYEEEE. CDR3 in amino acids: CASRMQGAEQFF.

This chain's CDR3 is CASRRSGTDTQYF. The V gene is TRBV6-6, the J gene TRBJ2-3; there is no DNA to check the TCRdb D call of TRBD2. The CDR3 length is 13 residues. Looked up from germline, CDR1 is MNHNY and CDR2 is SVGAGI (reference sequence).

The rearrangement links TRBV29-1 to TRBJ2-5; TCRdb selects TRBD1, and the lack of DNA leaves this call unchecked. Looked up from germline, CDR1 is SQVTM and CDR2 is ANQGSEA. The CDR3 consists of 15 residues. The CDR3 spells CSVELGEEEQETQYF.

The gene calls are TRBV27 and TRBJ2-3; TCRdb's D gene call, TRBD1, goes unchecked for lack of DNA. This CDR3 has 15 amino acids. The germline CDR1 and CDR2 sequences are MNHEY and SMNVEV (reference sequence). CDR3 in amino acids: CASSTRTGPTDTQYF.

The chain links TRBV7-9 to TRBJ2-7. Germline V gene sequence: CDR1 SEHNR, CDR2 FQNEAQ (reference sequence). This CDR3 comprises 13 residues. The CDR3 sequence is CASMNSYSYEQYF.

V usage is TRBV28 and J usage is TRBJ2-1; TCRdb proposes TRBD1, but this gene call is untestable without DNA. CDR1 and CDR2 from the germline V gene are MDHEN and SYDVKM. The CDR3 consists of 15 residues. Here the CDR3 reads CASSRARQGYNEQFF.

This sequence joins TRBV6-2 or TRBV6-3 and TRBJ2-1; TCRdb selects TRBD1, and the lack of DNA leaves this call unchecked. The length of the CDR3 is 17 residues. Looked up from germline, CDR1 is MNHEY and CDR2 is SVGEGT. This CDR3 is CASSYSWGRSPFNEQFF.

V usage is TRBV28 and J usage is TRBJ2-1; TCRdb names TRBD2, which stays unverified in the absence of DNA. The CDR3 consists of 14 residues. Germline CDR1 is MDHEN and CDR2 is SYDVKM. Here the CDR3 reads CASSIAGVNNEQFF.

The chain uses TRBV12-3 or TRBV12-4 and TRBJ2-1; without DNA, the TCRdb call of TRBD2 cannot be checked. This CDR3 has 14 amino acids. The CDR3 loop is CASGASRIDNEQFF.

The chain joins TRBV7-9 to TRBJ1-1; TCRdb picks TRBD1, but there is no DNA to check that call. Germline V gene sequence: CDR1 SEHNR, CDR2 FQNEAQ (reference sequence). The CDR3 consists of 16 residues. CDR3 region: CASSPIRAGSNTEAFF.

This chain links TRBV7-3 with TRBJ2-1; TCRdb returns TRBD1, unconfirmable since there is no DNA. In germline, CDR1 is SGHTA, CDR2 FQGTGA. The CDR3 extends over 16 amino acids. Here the CDR3 reads CASSSPGQGLDNEQFF.

V is TRBV14 and J is TRBJ2-7; TCRdb picks TRBD2, but there is no DNA to check that call. This CDR3 has 16 residues. The germline gives CDR1 SGHDN, CDR2 FVKESK. CDR3: CASSQVEGRGTYEQYF.

The gene calls are TRBV21-1 and TRBJ2-7; TCRdb picks TRBD1, but there is no DNA to check that call. TRBV21-1 is a documented pseudogene. The CDR3 has 17 amino acids. This CDR3 is CASTHARRDTNFYEQYF.

The chain recombines TRBV2 with TRBJ1-2; TCRdb lists TRBD1, though no DNA is available to test this call. CDR3 length equals 13 residues. The germline gives CDR1 SNHLY, CDR2 FYNNEI. The CDR3 here is CASTTGPGYGYTF.